These 3 T cell receptor beta chains share one sample of origin, sequenced in a study of T cell responses to AZD1222 COVID-19 vaccine. Generated by immunoSEQ multiplex PCR, the TCRdb table keeps only in-frame clones and is missing some. In the table there are 150,000 or so clones, about 90% of which are singletons. The sample in question was peripheral blood, obtained on day 0 of AZD1222 vaccination. The receptors shown here come from an adult in good health.

The chain employs TRBV29-1 and TRBJ1-1; no clear D. Looked up from germline, CDR1 is SQVTM and CDR2 is ANQGSEA. V lost 5 bases to trimming and J lost 9 bases, with 10 bases between them. The CDR3 runs to 10 residues. In nucleotides, the CDR3 is TGCAGCGTTTCTGAAGGGAAAGCTTTCTTT. Translating gives CSVSEGKAFF.

The V gene is TRBV4-2, the J gene TRBJ2-3, with D possibly TRBD2 on 6 matching bases. Germline loops: CDR1 LGHNA, CDR2 YNFKEQ. The CDR3 has 16 amino acids. The V end was cut by 0 bases, the J end by 3 bases, with 13 bases between. Here the CDR3 DNA reads TGTGCCAGCAGCCAAGATAGCGGAGTCTGGACAGATACGCAGTATTTT. As protein: CASSQDSGVWTDTQYF.

The chain uses TRBV10-2 and TRBJ2-1; 8 bases match TRBD2. This CDR3 contains 15 residues. The V and J ends lost 3 bases and 13 bases, in that order; junction bases with no gene match: 14. CDR1 WSHSY and CDR2 SAAADI come from the germline V gene. This CDR3 reads CASSEPGGLLAAQFF. The CDR3, as DNA: TGCGCCAGCAGTGAACCGGGAGGGTTACTGGCGGCCCAGTTCTTC.